This is a list of T cell receptor beta chains from one sample in a study of response to subunit inactivated influenza vaccine. TCRdb reprocessed the RT-PCR reads with MiXCR, giving one entry per CDR3 protein. The top ten hold 7.5% to 8% of the sample, which has some 600,000 distinct CDR3 sequences, around 13% seen once. The sample here was PBMCs from blood, taken roughly 2 weeks before vaccination. The receptors were sampled from a man aged 45-65 years who received an inactivated influenza vaccine. Each CDR3 is given with its conserved first and last residue. D genes are given only for firm matches. Clone size appears in some rows only: once, few, many, or a class for an expanded clone.

j_gene,d_gene,v_gene,len,abundance,CDR3nt,CDR3aa
TRBJ2-1,TRBD2,TRBV20-1,15,.,TGCAGTGCTAGTCCCGGGAGGGCCTTTTATAATGAGCAGTTCTTC,CSASPGRAFYNEQFF
TRBJ2-5,TRBD2,TRBV12-3/TRBV12-4,17,many,TGTGCCCCAGAAGCAAAGGGGACTAGCGGGAGGGTTGAGACCCAGTACTTC,CAPEAKGTSGRVETQYF
TRBJ2-3,.,TRBV6-2/TRBV6-3,14,few,TGTGCCAGCAGGAGGACAGTTTCGGCAGATACGCAGTATTTT,CASRRTVSADTQYF
TRBJ2-1,TRBD2,TRBV6-2/TRBV6-3,16,.,TGTGCCAGCAAATTCGGGCTAGCGGGAGGGTACAATGAGCAGTTCTTC,CASKFGLAGGYNEQFF
TRBJ2-7,.,TRBV4-2,16,few,TGTGCCAGCAGCCAAGATGGGGGAAGAACGGGGCGGGAGCAGTACTTC,CASSQDGGRTGREQYF
TRBJ2-3,TRBD1,TRBV7-2,17,once,TGTGCCAGCAGCTCGGGACAGGCCGGAAGAGGGACAGATACGCAGTATTTT,CASSSGQAGRGTDTQYF
TRBJ2-3,.,TRBV4-3,14,few,TGCGCCAGCAGCCAATATGACAGCACAGATACGCAGTATTTT,CASSQYDSTDTQYF
TRBJ2-3,.,TRBV5-1,14,.,TGCGCCAGCAGCTTGATGGACAGCACAGATACGCAGTATTTT,CASSLMDSTDTQYF
TRBJ1-1,.,TRBV6-1,16,.,TGTGCCAGCAGTGAACCAAGGATCGGGGATCGGACTGAAGCTTTCTTT,CASSEPRIGDRTEAFF
TRBJ2-1,TRBD2,TRBV7-2,16,.,TGTGCCAGCAGCCCCCGCTTAGCGGGGGGGCGTAATGAGCAGTTCTTC,CASSPRLAGGRNEQFF
TRBJ2-2,.,TRBV7-2,17,.,TGTGCCAGCAGCTCAGCGCCACAGGGTGCGAACACCGGGGAGCTGTTTTTT,CASSSAPQGANTGELFF
TRBJ2-5,.,TRBV10-3,14,few,TGTGCCATCAGTGAGTCGGGGCAACGGGAGACCCAGTACTTC,CAISESGQRETQYF
TRBJ2-3,TRBD1,TRBV5-1,14,few,TGCGCCACCAAACAGGGGGACAGCACAGATACGCAGTATTTT,CATKQGDSTDTQYF
TRBJ1-5,.,TRBV7-9,12,many,TGTGCCAGCAGTTTGAACAATCAGCCCCAGCATTTT,CASSLNNQPQHF
TRBJ2-1,.,TRBV12-3/TRBV12-4,14,few,TGTGCCAGCAGTCCATACGAAGCGAACAGTGAGCAGTTCTTC,CASSPYEANSEQFF
TRBJ2-5,TRBD2,TRBV20-1,14,.,TGCAGTGCTACACCGGGAGGGCCTAAGGAGACCCAGTACTTC,CSATPGGPKETQYF
TRBJ2-5,.,TRBV7-2,14,many,TGTGCCAGCAGCTTGGACAGAATCACGGAGACCCAGTACTTC,CASSLDRITETQYF
TRBJ2-6,.,TRBV7-2,17,.,TGTGCCAGCAGCTTAGCCAATCTAGCGAGTGGGGCCAACGTCCTGACTTTC,CASSLANLASGANVLTF
TRBJ2-7,TRBD1,TRBV2,15,few,TGTGCCAGCGTTGTCTCGGTTACAGGGGCGCGGGAGCAGTACTTC,CASVVSVTGAREQYF
TRBJ2-2,.,TRBV7-3,13,.,TGTGCCAGCAGCCCGGGACTCACCGGGGAGCTGTTTTTT,CASSPGLTGELFF
TRBJ2-5,.,TRBV20-1,15,few,TGCAGGGGGGACGATCTCGCAGCCCAGGGGGAGACCCAGTACTTC,CRGDDLAAQGETQYF
TRBJ1-2,TRBD1,TRBV29-1,14,few,TGCAGCTGTACCGGGACAGGGGCCAAGTATGGCTACACCTTC,CSCTGTGAKYGYTF
TRBJ2-1,TRBD2,TRBV5-5,15,few,TGTGCCAGCAGCTTTGTACTAGCGGGGGGTTATGAGCAGTTCTTC,CASSFVLAGGYEQFF
TRBJ2-1,.,TRBV7-2,15,.,TGTGCCAGCAGCCCCCCACCTCCTATGGGCAATGAGCAGTTCTTC,CASSPPPPMGNEQFF
TRBJ2-1,.,TRBV9,16,.,TGTGCCAGCAGCGTAGAGGGGGCGTTGGCCCGGGGGGAGCAGTTCTTC,CASSVEGALARGEQFF
TRBJ2-3,.,TRBV28,16,.,TGTGCCAGCAGCCGACAGACTAGTATAATCACAGATACGCAGTATTTT,CASSRQTSIITDTQYF
TRBJ2-5,TRBD2,TRBV5-1,13,many,TGCGCCAGCAGGACGGGAGGGGGAGAGACCCAGTACTTC,CASRTGGGETQYF
TRBJ2-1,.,TRBV3-1,14,few,TGTGCCAGCAGCCGGGGACTGGCAGACAATGAGCAGTTCTTC,CASSRGLADNEQFF
TRBJ2-7,.,TRBV20-1,11,.,TGCAGTGCCGGAGGTGACTACGAGCAGTACTTC,CSAGGDYEQYF
TRBJ2-1,.,TRBV7-6,13,many,TGTGCCAGCAGCTTAGGATTGGGCTATGAGCAGTTCTTC,CASSLGLGYEQFF
TRBJ2-1,.,TRBV27,13,.,TGTGCCAGCAGCGGGATCGGGTATGAGGAGCAGTTCTTC,CASSGIGYEEQFF
TRBJ2-2,TRBD1,TRBV5-1,14,.,TGCGCCAGCAGCCTGGACAGGGATGCCGGGGAGCTGTTTTTT,CASSLDRDAGELFF
TRBJ2-7,.,TRBV6-2/TRBV6-3,14,once,TGTGCCAGCAGCTCCCAGGGGTTCTCCTACGAGCAGTACTTC,CASSSQGFSYEQYF
TRBJ1-5,.,TRBV5-8,16,.,TGTGCCAGCAACAACCCGGCAGGGAGACTAGCGGGGCCCCAGCATTTT,CASNNPAGRLAGPQHF
TRBJ2-1,.,TRBV30,12,many,TGTGCCTGGAGTGTACCCCCGGGCGGGGAGTTCTTC,CAWSVPPGGEFF
TRBJ2-3,TRBD2,TRBV2,19,.,TGTGCCAGCAGTGATTGGCTAGCGGGAGGGCCGCGGGTATTCGATACGCAGTATTTT,CASSDWLAGGPRVFDTQYF
TRBJ1-6,.,TRBV6-2/TRBV6-3,13,.,TGTGCCAGCAGTATGACAGAAAATTCACCCCTCCACTTT,CASSMTENSPLHF
TRBJ2-3,.,TRBV5-1,15,few,TGCGCCAGCGCGGGGTCCCCACGGCAGACAGATACGCAGTATTTT,CASAGSPRQTDTQYF
TRBJ2-5,.,TRBV24-1,13,.,TGTGCCACCAGTGATTATGGGCAAGAGACCCAGTACTTC,CATSDYGQETQYF
TRBJ2-7,TRBD1,TRBV7-9,13,few,TGTGCCAGCGGGGACAGGGGGCAGCACGAGCAGTACTTC,CASGDRGQHEQYF
TRBJ2-5,.,TRBV7-9,14,many,TGTGCCAGCAGCGGTACAGGGCTAGGGAAGACCCAGTACTTC,CASSGTGLGKTQYF